Listed here is a single TCR beta chain. This entry belongs to a study of blood T cells in healthy people across ages. A J-beta primer mix and a sample-barcoded 5' primer were used in a second PCR of about 6 to 12 cycles. TCRdb recomputed calls from the 5' RACE reads with MiXCR, one row per CDR3 protein. The sample holds roughly 800,000 distinct CDR3 sequences; roughly 25% are singletons and the top ten take roughly a tenth. Per sample, at least 6 micrograms of total RNA were extracted. CDR3 length: 16 residues. Trimming left V 1 base short and J 1 base short, with 10 bases between. Germline CDR1 MGHDK, CDR2 SYGVNS. These data also featured in a second study, about T cells of mothers and their children. This second report adds: The extracted RNA was employed in its entirety for cDNA synthesis, at about 1.4 ug per 15 ul.

Sequencing was carried out using blood. This TCR was recovered from a boy younger than 18 in good health. This chain uses TRBV25-1 with TRBJ2-2; D is uncertain. In DNA form, the CDR3 reads TGTGCCAGCAGTGAATTAATAGTCGGGAACACCGGGGAGCTGTTTTTT. This gives the protein CASSELIVGNTGELFF.